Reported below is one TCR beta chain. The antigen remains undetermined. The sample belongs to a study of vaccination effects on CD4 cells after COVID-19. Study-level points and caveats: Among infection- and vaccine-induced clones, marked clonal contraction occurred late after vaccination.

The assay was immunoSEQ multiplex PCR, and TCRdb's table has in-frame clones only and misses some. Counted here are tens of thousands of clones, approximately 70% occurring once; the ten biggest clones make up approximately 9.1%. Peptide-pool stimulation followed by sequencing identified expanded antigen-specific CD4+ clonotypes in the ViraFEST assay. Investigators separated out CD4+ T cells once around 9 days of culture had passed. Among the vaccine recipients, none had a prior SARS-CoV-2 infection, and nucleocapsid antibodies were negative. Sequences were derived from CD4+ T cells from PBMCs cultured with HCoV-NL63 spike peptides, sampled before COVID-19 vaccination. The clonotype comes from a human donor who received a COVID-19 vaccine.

In nucleotides, the CDR3 is TGCGCCAGCAGCTTGGGTGACGGCTACACCGGGGAGCTGTTTTTT. Translation: CASSLGDGYTGELFF. The J gene is TRBJ2-2, the V gene TRBV5-1; no firm D call. The ends were cut back, 0 bases at V and 3 bases at J, with 9 bases in the middle. The germline CDR1 and CDR2 sequences are SGHRS and YFSETQ. This CDR3 spans 15 amino acids.